Following are 17 T cell receptor beta chains from one sample sequenced in a study of T-cell reconstitution after alpha-beta-depleted transplantation in children. Unique molecular identifiers were incorporated during preparation of the TCRbeta library. TCRdb reprocessed the PCR reads via MiXCR and lists one record per CDR3 protein. The sample comprises about a million distinct CDR3 sequences, roughly 31% of which are singletons, and around 30% rests with the top ten. Specimen: PBMCs, mostly from graft donor cells, collected 360 days after TCRalphabeta/CD19-depleted stem cell transplant. These receptors were taken from a boy younger than two who had a stem cell transplant for SCID, so the T cells may come from the graft donor.

In this sample, this clonotype turned up a few times. In nucleotides, the CDR3 is TGCGCCAGCAGCCAAGGGACGACAGGGGGGTACGAGCAGTACTTC. It translates to CASSQGTTGGYEQYF. The chain recombines TRBV4-3 with TRBJ2-7, with TRBD1 identical over 9 bases. Trimming at V came to 1 base and at J to 4 bases, leaving 5 bases not matched to a gene. Germline V lookup: CDR1 LGHNA, CDR2 YSLEER. The CDR3 contains 15 residues.

A few counts support this clonotype. The genes are TRBV9 and TRBJ2-7, with D unclear. The germline V and J ends were trimmed by 0 bases and 5 bases, with 0 bases remaining between them. Germline V lookup: CDR1 SGDLS, CDR2 YYNGEE. The CDR3 totals 10 residues. The CDR3 region has the DNA TGTGCCAGCAGCGTAGACGAGCAGTACTTC. Translating it yields CASSVDEQYF.

The V call is TRBV11-2, the J call TRBJ2-3; possibly TRBD2 for D (6 bases). V lost 8 bases and J lost 3, with 18 bases in between. The CDR3 loop spans 15 amino acids. Germline CDR1 and CDR2: SGHAT and FQNNGV. DNA of the CDR3: TGTGCCAGCCCGGGGACTTCCTTGGGGACAGATACGCAGTATTTT. Translated, it gives CASPGTSLGTDTQYF.

The chain couples TRBV9 to TRBJ2-7; D perhaps matches TRBD1 (6 bases). CDR1 is SGDLS, CDR2 YYNGEE, per germline. Trimming took 3 bases from V and 3 from J, leaving 16 bases between them. The length of the CDR3 is 15 residues. CDR3 in amino acids: CASSEGGMANYEQYF. The DNA of the CDR3 is TGTGCCAGCAGCGAAGGGGGAATGGCGAACTACGAGCAGTACTTC.

This clonotype has more than one count but fewer than ten. The chain employs TRBV12-3 or TRBV12-4 and TRBJ1-3; 7 bases fit TRBD1. The CDR3 consists of 16 residues. The trim removed 5 bases at V and 2 bases at J, leaving 9 bases unmatched. Here the CDR3 DNA reads TGTGCCAGCAGTCTCCGCCTGACAGGGCCTGGAAACACCATATATTTT. It encodes CASSLRLTGPGNTIYF.

The chain joins TRBV4-2 to TRBJ2-6; 12 bases agree with TRBD1. CDR3 size: 19 residues. Germline CDR1 LGHNA, CDR2 YNFKEQ. Trimming removed 1 base from V and 1 base from J; junction bases left unmatched: 5. The CDR3 region has the DNA TGTGCCAGCAGCCAAGGGTGGGGACAGGGGGCGTCTGGGGCCAACGTCCTGACTTTC. Encoded protein: CASSQGWGQGASGANVLTF.

The V call is TRBV5-5, the J call TRBJ1-5; 10 nucleotides agree with TRBD1. The length of the CDR3 is 15 residues. CDR1 is SGHKS, CDR2 YYEKEE, per germline (reference sequence). Losses at the gene ends were 3 bases for V and 4 bases for J; bases not matched to a gene: 4. This chain's CDR3 is CASSWDRGRNQPQHF. Here the CDR3 DNA reads TGTGCCAGCAGCTGGGACAGGGGTCGAAATCAGCCCCAGCATTTT.

This chain uses TRBV5-1 with TRBJ2-4; D may match TRBD1 or TRBD2 (5 bases each). There are 15 residues in the CDR3. V lost 2 bases to trimming and J lost 2 bases, with 11 bases between them. CDR1 is SGHRS, CDR2 YFSETQ, per germline. CDR3 coding DNA: TGCGCCAGCAGCTTTTCCGGGGCCTCCAAAAACATTCAGTACTTC. It yields the protein CASSFSGASKNIQYF. The full variable domain, in which reference TRBV5-1 and TRBJ2-4 provide the parts outside the CDR3, is KAGVTQTPRYLIKTRGQQVTLSCSPISGHRSVSWYQQTPGQGLQFLFEYFSETQRNKGNFPGRFSGRQFSNSRSEMNVSTLELGDSALYLCASSFSGASKNIQYFGAGTRLSVL.

The rearrangement links TRBV4-1 to TRBJ2-2; possible D gene TRBD1, 5 bases. Trimming cost V 0 bases and J 1 base, with 21 bases left between them. The CDR3 is made up of 20 amino acids. Germline CDR1 is MGHRA and CDR2 is YSYEKL. Here the CDR3 reads CASSQDSARAIGVNTGELFF. CDR3 in DNA: TGCGCCAGCAGCCAAGATTCGGCCAGGGCGATAGGTGTGAACACCGGGGAGCTGTTTTTT.

The V gene is TRBV5-1, the J gene TRBJ2-5; D not resolved. Germline CDR1 SGHRS, CDR2 YFSETQ. The CDR3 covers 13 residues. The V end lost 3 bases, the J end lost 5 bases, and 11 bases lay between the germline ends. The CDR3 DNA sequence: TGCGCCAGCAGCTCGGCTGAGGTGGAGACCCAGTACTTC. Translation: CASSSAEVETQYF.

This clonotype was recorded a few times. The V gene is TRBV12-3 or TRBV12-4, the J gene TRBJ1-5, with D hard to call. CDR3 size: 15 residues. Trimming took 6 bases from V and 5 from J, leaving 17 bases between them. The CDR3 DNA is TGTGCCAGCAGCCCGCTACCGGGTCGCGATCAGCCCCAGCATTTT. Amino acids: CASSPLPGRDQPQHF.

This clonotype appeared a few times. The V call is TRBV12-3 or TRBV12-4, the J call TRBJ2-5; 8 bases fit TRBD2. Losses at the gene ends were 3 bases for V and 1 base for J; bases not matched to a gene: 1. The CDR3 has 14 amino acids. The CDR3: CASSFTSGQETQYF. The DNA of the CDR3 is TGTGCCAGCAGTTTCACTAGCGGCCAAGAGACCCAGTACTTC.

V usage is TRBV5-1 and J usage is TRBJ2-3; possible D gene TRBD1, 5 bases. The length of the CDR3 is 15 residues. Trimming took off 0 bases at V and 2 bases at J, with 10 bases between the two ends. Germline CDR1 and CDR2: SGHRS and YFSETQ. The CDR3 here is CASSLEQAHTDTQYF. CDR3 DNA sequence: TGCGCCAGCAGCTTGGAACAGGCCCACACAGATACGCAGTATTTT.

This clonotype was found a few times. V is TRBV18 and J is TRBJ1-4; no clear D gene. The CDR3 covers 14 residues. With 5 bases removed from V and 5 bases from J, the gap between germline ends came to 12 bases. Germline CDR1 and CDR2: KGHSH and LQKENI. CDR3: CASSYGVPNEKLFF. The CDR3 DNA reads as TGTGCCAGCTCATACGGGGTGCCGAATGAAAAACTGTTTTTT. Based on the CDR3 plus reference TRBV18 and TRBJ1-4, the full variable domain is NAGVMQNPRHLVRRRGQEARLRCSPMKGHSHVYWYRQLPEEGLKFMVYLQKENIIDESGMPKERFSAEFPKEGPSILRIQQVVRGDSAAYFCASSYGVPNEKLFFGSGTQLSVL.

This clonotype occurred once. The chain links TRBV12-3 or TRBV12-4 to TRBJ2-1, with 11 bases identical to TRBD2. Trimming removed 6 bases from V and 3 bases from J; junction bases left unmatched: 10. The CDR3 loop spans 17 amino acids. In DNA, the CDR3 is TGTGCCAGCAGGTCCGGGACTAGCGGACCCTACTACAATGAGCAGTTCTTC. Translation gives CASRSGTSGPYYNEQFF.

This clonotype has just a few counts. This sequence joins TRBV12-3 or TRBV12-4 and TRBJ2-7; 7 positions match TRBD1. V was pared by 7 bases and J by 7 bases, with 16 bases of the junction left unmatched. The CDR3 spans 15 residues. This CDR3 is CASTLRSGGPQEQYF. The CDR3 DNA sequence: TGTGCCAGCACCCTACGGTCAGGGGGTCCGCAGGAGCAGTACTTC.

This clonotype was recorded a few times. V and J are TRBV18 and TRBJ2-1, with TRBD2 matching over 8 bases. V trimming: 2 bases; J trimming: 9 bases; junction bases outside the gene matches: 12. This CDR3 has 16 amino acids. The germline gives CDR1 KGHSH, CDR2 LQKENI. The CDR3 region has the DNA TGTGCCAGCTCACCAGTATCGTTAGCGGGGAGAGGTGAGCAGTTCTTC. This gives the protein CASSPVSLAGRGEQFF.